A selection of T cell receptor beta chains follows, all from one sample in a study of blood T cells in healthy people across ages. TCRdb used MiXCR to reprocess the 5' RACE reads, holding one entry per CDR3 protein. The table lists over 1.5 million distinct CDR3 sequences, around half of them singletons, with approximately 2.1% in the top ten. Source material: blood. The receptor set was obtained from a woman aged 40 to 55 in good health. CDR3s include the opening cysteine and the closing phenylalanine or tryptophan.

10,TRBV20-1,TRBJ2-7,CSGSAYEQYF
14,TRBV7-8,TRBJ1-1,CASSLPEGNTEAFF
15,TRBV6-1,TRBJ2-3,CASSEFASPTDTQYF
18,TRBV7-2,.,CASSLDPRRQLLYNEQYF
14,TRBV12-3/TRBV12-4,TRBJ2-1,CASSFGSRWNEQFF
13,TRBV27,TRBJ1-1,CASKGQANTEAFF
13,TRBV28,TRBJ2-1,CASRSGSIYEQFF
15,TRBV20-1,TRBJ1-1,CSASSQGHPNTEAFF
15,TRBV20-1,TRBJ1-6,CSADDMRGGNSPLHF
14,TRBV27,TRBJ2-5,CASSVEGRQETQYF
14,TRBV20-1,TRBJ1-5,CSARGTGGGQPQHF
13,TRBV20-1,TRBJ2-1,CSASRDPHNEQFF
15,TRBV25-1,TRBJ2-5,CASSELGRSQETQYF
14,TRBV28,TRBJ2-1,CASSLLGARNEQFF
17,TRBV9,TRBJ2-5,CASSGGGGGAFWETQYF
14,TRBV4-2,TRBJ1-1,CASSQGVLSTEAFF
15,TRBV7-2,TRBJ1-4,CASSLVADRGEKLFF
15,TRBV7-2,TRBJ2-7,CASSLVSQGHYEQYF
15,TRBV11-2,TRBJ2-3,CASSSGSGSADTQYF
16,TRBV28,TRBJ1-6,CASSYDRYTQGSPLHF
14,TRBV20-1,TRBJ2-7,CSATRRGHPYEQYF
12,TRBV6-2/TRBV6-3,TRBJ2-4,CASSLNFNIQYF
15,TRBV7-3,TRBJ2-1,CASSTRDRVYNEQFF